This record covers a single TCR beta chain. This specimen belongs to a study of blood T cell repertoires in COVID-19. The CDR3 has 14 residues. V lost 6 bases to trimming and J lost 2 bases, with 13 bases between them. Per the germline V gene, CDR1 is MDHEN and CDR2 is SYDVKM. The assay was immunoSEQ multiplex PCR, and TCRdb's table has in-frame clones only and misses some. The table has about 73,000 clones, around four fifths seen once; the top ten hold roughly 5.6%. The source material was peripheral blood. The clonotype originates from a man aged 45-65 years with active COVID-19. V is TRBV28 and J is TRBJ1-1, with D perhaps matching TRBD1 (6 bases). CDR3 sequence (DNA): TGTGCCAGCAGCACCCCGACAGGTAACACTGAAGCTTTCTTT. Translating it yields CASSTPTGNTEAFF.